This T cell receptor (beta chain) emerged from a study of cytomegalovirus exposure and HLA in healthy donors. Looking at the study overall: It was reported in a later analysis that the same platform had been used for the roughly 130 validation repertoires as for the roughly 710 first-cohort repertoires.

Comment on this clone: Antigen: not known.

The germline CDR1 and CDR2 sequences are SEHNR and FQNEAQ (reference sequence). Trimming left V 0 bases short and J 7 bases short, with 12 bases between. This CDR3 is 14 amino acids long. Study outcomes and limitations: According to a subsequent analysis, TCR clusters identified in the first cohort showed a tendency to co-occur across the 100 to 150 validation repertoires. Reportedly, cytomegalovirus status was diagnosed with high sensitivity and specificity.

Profiling relied on immunoSEQ multiplex PCR, and the TCRdb table lists in-frame clones only, not all of them. The table shows about 150,000 clones, with 87% occurring only once. The rearrangement links TRBV7-9 to TRBJ1-1; D gene ambiguous. Sample: PBMCs. This TCR derives from a man younger than 35 in good health and CMV-seropositive. The CDR3 reads CASSLARGFGEAFF. CDR3 sequence (DNA): TGTGCCAGCAGCTTAGCGCGAGGTTTTGGTGAAGCTTTCTTT.